The 16 T cell receptor beta chains below were found in one sample sequenced in a study of blood T cell repertoires in COVID-19 (dated by TCRdb to about 2020). Receptors were amplified or captured by the immunoSEQ multiplex PCR assay. TCRdb retrieved this table from immuneACCESS and kept in-frame rearrangements only. Not all clones are present; in checked studies, unresolved V genes account for under half, and no reason is known for the remainder. The sample data list 100,000 to 150,000 clones, and more than 80% of these were observed just once. The ten largest clones add up to 2.5% to 3.5% of the sample. The specimen was peripheral blood. These receptors originate from a woman older than 75 with COVID-19, enrolled during active disease.

The CDR3 sequence: CASSPGLVGELFF. For the CDR3, the DNA is TGTGCCAGCAGCCCGGGACTAGTCGGGGAGCTGTTTTTT. The rearrangement links TRBV7-2 to TRBJ2-2; 8 nucleotides match TRBD2. Losses at the gene ends were 5 bases for V and 7 bases for J; bases not matched to a gene: 3. Germline values: CDR1 SGHTA, CDR2 FQGNSA. The CDR3 spans 13 residues.

The chain has TRBV6-5 and TRBJ2-7; a weak D match, TRBD1 (5 bases). Looked up from germline, CDR1 is MNHEY and CDR2 is SVGAGI. V lost 6 bases and J lost 2, with 14 bases in between. This CDR3 spans 14 amino acids. The CDR3, as DNA: TGTGCCAGCAGCGTTACAGGTTCAACCTACGAGCAGTACTTC. Translating it yields CASSVTGSTYEQYF.

The chain links TRBV19 to TRBJ1-2; no reliable D call. The CDR3 is 14 residues long. Trimming took off 6 bases at V and 8 bases at J, with 19 bases between the two ends. CDR1 and CDR2 from the germline V gene are LNHDA and SQIVND (reference sequence). The CDR3 loop reads CASSFSSLVEGYTF. CDR3 nucleotides: TGTGCCAGTAGCTTCTCATCCCTGGTAGAAGGCTACACCTTC.

A note on this clone: The same CDR3 also results from other DNA sequences found in this sample. Here the CDR3 DNA reads TGTGCCAGCAGCCAAGATTCCCGGGGGGCGAACACCGGGGAGCTGTTTTTT. It specifies CASSQDSRGANTGELFF. The J gene is TRBJ2-2, the V gene TRBV4-2; TRBD2 matches at 7 bases. The V gene's germline CDR1 is LGHNA and CDR2 YNFKEQ. CDR3 length: 17 residues. V was clipped by 0 bases and J by 0 bases; unmatched bases: 4.

Of note for this clone: This CDR3 is also generated by other DNA sequences in the sample. J is TRBJ1-2 and V is TRBV6-5; 7 bases agree with TRBD1. After removal of 4 bases from V and 2 bases from J, the junction contained 7 bases not matched to a gene. Germline CDR1 and CDR2: MNHEY and SVGAGI. The CDR3 sequence is 15 residues long. CDR3: CASSSPGQTNYGYTF. CDR3 nucleotides: TGTGCCAGCAGTTCACCGGGACAGACCAACTATGGCTACACCTTC.

This sequence joins TRBV6-5 and TRBJ2-7; 9 bases fit TRBD1. Germline lookup yields CDR1 MNHEY and CDR2 SVGAGI. This CDR3 comprises 15 residues. Trimming cost V 7 bases and J 5 bases; bases outside gene matches: 12. CDR3 in amino acids: CASNLGQGKSNEQYF. The CDR3 DNA reads as TGTGCCAGCAACCTAGGACAGGGGAAGAGCAACGAGCAGTACTTC.

The V gene is TRBV3-1 (or the pseudogene TRBV3-2), the J gene TRBJ1-1; TRBD1 aligns across 9 bases. V lost 4 bases and J lost 5; bases outside the gene matches: 8. The germline gives CDR1 LGHDT, CDR2 YNNKEL (reference sequence). The CDR3 has 15 residues. CDR3 region: CASSRGTGRLTEAFF. The CDR3 DNA reads TGTGCCAGCAGCCGTGGGACAGGGCGACTTACTGAAGCTTTCTTT.

This clone was recorded a few times. The chain recombines TRBV6-5 with TRBJ2-7; 10 bases map to TRBD2. Per germline, CDR1 MNHEY and CDR2 SVGAGI. This CDR3 is built from 14 residues. V lost 8 bases and J lost 7; bases outside the gene matches: 11. CDR3 amino acids: CASYSSGRVREQYF. CDR3 nucleotide sequence: TGTGCCAGCTATTCGAGCGGGAGGGTTAGGGAGCAGTACTTC.

V is TRBV5-1 and J is TRBJ2-3, with 13 bases matching TRBD2. This CDR3 has 16 amino acids. V trimming: 0 bases; J trimming: 6 bases; junction bases outside the gene matches: 4. Germline CDR1 is SGHRS and CDR2 is YFSETQ. The CDR3 coding sequence is TGCGCCAGCAGCTTGGGGACGACTAGCGGGAGGGATACGCAGTATTTT. Protein product: CASSLGTTSGRDTQYF.

This chain uses TRBV7-8 with TRBJ2-2, with 14 positions matching TRBD2. The CDR3 runs to 16 residues. The V and J ends lost 5 bases and 5 bases, in that order; junction bases with no gene match: 4. Germline V gene lookup returns CDR1 SGHVS and CDR2 FQNEAQ. CDR3 sequence (DNA): TGTGCCAGCAGCCCTAGACTAGCGGGGGGGACCGGGGAGCTGTTTTTT. Its protein is CASSPRLAGGTGELFF.

The V gene is TRBV19, the J gene TRBJ1-5; 7 bases are a match to TRBD1. The CDR3 totals 14 residues. The germline gives CDR1 LNHDA, CDR2 SQIVND (reference sequence). Trimming at V came to 5 bases and at J to 5 bases, leaving 6 bases not matched to a gene. CDR3 nucleotide sequence: TGTGCCAGTAGTTTCGGACAGGTACATCAGCCCCAGCATTTT. Protein product: CASSFGQVHQPQHF.

This chain uses TRBV6-5 with TRBJ1-6, with 7 bases aligning to TRBD1. CDR3 length: 13 amino acids. Per the germline V gene, CDR1 is MNHEY and CDR2 is SVGAGI. With V trimmed by 6 bases and J by 9 bases, 5 bases remained unmatched. CDR3 amino acids: CASRINRGSPLHF. The DNA for the CDR3 is TGTGCCAGCAGGATCAACAGGGGTTCACCCCTCCACTTT.

The chain joins TRBV4-3 to TRBJ2-1; D remains unclear. Germline CDR1 is LGHNA and CDR2 is YSLEER. The ends were cut back, 3 bases at V and 6 bases at J, with 15 bases in the middle. CDR3 length: 15 amino acids. The chain's CDR3 is CASSQGFGSVNEQFF. CDR3 nucleotide sequence: TGCGCCAGCAGCCAGGGTTTCGGGTCAGTCAATGAGCAGTTCTTC.

The sample holds a few counts of this clone. The CDR3 region has the DNA TGTGCCAGCAGCACCGGACTAGCGGGAGCAGAGCAGTTCTTC. This gives the protein CASSTGLAGAEQFF. The chain combines TRBV9 with TRBJ2-1; 13 bases match TRBD2. J lost 10 bases, V lost 4 bases, and 5 bases had no gene match. The germline gives CDR1 SGDLS, CDR2 YYNGEE. The CDR3 has 14 residues. The full variable domain, rest sourced from reference TRBV9 and TRBJ2-1, is DSGVTQTPKHLITATGQRVTLRCSPRSGDLSVYWYQQSLDQGLQFLIQYYNGEERAKGNILERFSAQQFPDLHSELNLSSLELGDSALYFCASSTGLAGAEQFFGPGTRLTVL.

The chain links TRBV5-4 to TRBJ1-1; TRBD1 matches 8 bases. The germline gives CDR1 SGHNT, CDR2 YYREEE (reference sequence). The V and J ends lost 4 bases and 4 bases, in that order; junction bases with no gene match: 12. This CDR3 spans 16 amino acids. CDR3 nucleotide sequence: TGTGCCAGCAGCCCGATGGTCCAGGGGGCGCCCACTGAAGCTTTCTTT. It is translated as CASSPMVQGAPTEAFF.

The genes are TRBV3-1 (or the pseudogene TRBV3-2) and TRBJ1-1, with a tentative D call TRBD1 (5 bases). Deletions cut 4 bases from V and 8 bases from J, with 14 bases between. Germline V gene sequence: CDR1 LGHDT, CDR2 YNNKEL (reference sequence). The CDR3 has 13 amino acids. The DNA for the CDR3 is TGTGCCAGCAGCCCCACACGGACATCCGAAGCTTTCTTT. Amino acids: CASSPTRTSEAFF.